This TCR beta chain was sequenced during a study of T cell repertoires in cytomegalovirus infection. Overall study context: Public TCR beta signatures provided an indication of both CMV infection and a matching HLA type.

One entry per CDR3 protein, called by TCRdb with MiXCR from the reads. Here the sample spans approximately 150,000 distinct CDR3 sequences, more than 15% being singletons. This clonotype has only a few counts. Its target is unknown. Trimming took off 4 bases at V and 5 bases at J, with 11 bases between the two ends. CDR1 and CDR2 from the germline V gene are SGHDN and FVKESK. CDR3 size: 13 residues. General observations from the study: The ex vivo response was dominated by HLA-C-restricted CMV-specific TCR beta clonotypes. The study identified carriers of CMV plus the relevant HLA from cumulative public TCR beta family frequency.

The origin of this receptor is a human donor in good health (CMV status not recorded). Some clones in this sample may be carry-over from other donors' samples. The specimen sequenced was CD8+ T cells from PBMCs. The chain has TRBV14 and TRBJ2-5; D gene ambiguous. The CDR3 DNA is TGTGCCAGCAGCCCTCTAAACGTGGAGACCCAGTACTTC. Its translation: CASSPLNVETQYF. The whole variable domain, filled in from reference TRBV14 and TRBJ2-5, reads EAGVTQFPSHSVIEKGQTVTLRCDPISGHDNLYWYRRVMGKEIKFLLHFVKESKQDESGMPNNRFLAERTGGTYSTLKVQPAELEDSGVYFCASSPLNVETQYFGPGTRLLVL.